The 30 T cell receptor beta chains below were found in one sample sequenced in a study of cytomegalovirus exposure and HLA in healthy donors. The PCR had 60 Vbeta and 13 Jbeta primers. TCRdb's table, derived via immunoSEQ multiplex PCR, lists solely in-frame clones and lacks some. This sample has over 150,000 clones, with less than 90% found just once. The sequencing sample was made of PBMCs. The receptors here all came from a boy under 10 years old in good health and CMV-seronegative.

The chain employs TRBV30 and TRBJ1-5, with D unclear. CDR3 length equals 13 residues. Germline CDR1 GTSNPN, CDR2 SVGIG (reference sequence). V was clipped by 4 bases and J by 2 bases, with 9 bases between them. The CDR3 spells CAWTSKGNQPQHF. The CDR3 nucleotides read TGTGCCTGGACGAGTAAAGGCAATCAGCCCCAGCATTTT. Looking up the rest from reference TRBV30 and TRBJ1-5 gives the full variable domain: SQTIHQWPATLVQPVGSPLSLECTVEGTSNPNLYWYRQAAGRGLQLLFYSVGIGQISSEVPQNLSASRPQDRQFILSSKKLLLSDSGFYLCAWTSKGNQPQHFGDGTRLSIL.

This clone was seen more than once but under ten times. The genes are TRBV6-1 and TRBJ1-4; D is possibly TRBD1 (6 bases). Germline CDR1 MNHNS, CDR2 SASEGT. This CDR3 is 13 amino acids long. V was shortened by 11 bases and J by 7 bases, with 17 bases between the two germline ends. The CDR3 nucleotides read TGTGCCGTTTCTTCCGGGACAACTGAAAAACTGTTTTTT. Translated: CAVSSGTTEKLFF.

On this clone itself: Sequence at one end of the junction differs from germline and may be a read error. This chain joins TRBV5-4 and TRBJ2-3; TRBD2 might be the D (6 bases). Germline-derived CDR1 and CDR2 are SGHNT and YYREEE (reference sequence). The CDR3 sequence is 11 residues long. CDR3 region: CASSSRLVVAF. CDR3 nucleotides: TGTGCCAGCAGCTCCCGACTAGTGGTGGCCTTT.

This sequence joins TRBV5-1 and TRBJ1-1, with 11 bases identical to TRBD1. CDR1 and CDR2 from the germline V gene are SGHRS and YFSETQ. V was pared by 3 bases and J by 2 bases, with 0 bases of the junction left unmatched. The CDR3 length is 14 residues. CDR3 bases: TGCGCCAGCAGCTGGACAGGGGGCAACACTGAAGCTTTCTTT. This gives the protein CASSWTGGNTEAFF. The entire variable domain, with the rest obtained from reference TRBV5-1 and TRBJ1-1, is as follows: KAGVTQTPRYLIKTRGQQVTLSCSPISGHRSVSWYQQTPGQGLQFLFEYFSETQRNKGNFPGRFSGRQFSNSRSEMNVSTLELGDSALYLCASSWTGGNTEAFFGQGTRLTVV.

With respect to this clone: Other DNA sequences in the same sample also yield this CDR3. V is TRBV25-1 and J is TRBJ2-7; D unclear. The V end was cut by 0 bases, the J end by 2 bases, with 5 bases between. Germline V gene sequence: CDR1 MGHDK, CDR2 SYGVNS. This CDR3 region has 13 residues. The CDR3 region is CASSEYYTYEQYF. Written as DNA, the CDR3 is TGTGCCAGCAGTGAATATTACACCTACGAGCAGTACTTC.

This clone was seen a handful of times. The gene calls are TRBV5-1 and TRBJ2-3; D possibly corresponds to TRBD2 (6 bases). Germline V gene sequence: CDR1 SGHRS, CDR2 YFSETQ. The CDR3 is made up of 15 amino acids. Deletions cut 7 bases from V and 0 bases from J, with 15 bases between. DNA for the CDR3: TGCGCCAGCTCGGGACTCTCCCCTAGCACAGATACGCAGTATTTT. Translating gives CASSGLSPSTDTQYF.

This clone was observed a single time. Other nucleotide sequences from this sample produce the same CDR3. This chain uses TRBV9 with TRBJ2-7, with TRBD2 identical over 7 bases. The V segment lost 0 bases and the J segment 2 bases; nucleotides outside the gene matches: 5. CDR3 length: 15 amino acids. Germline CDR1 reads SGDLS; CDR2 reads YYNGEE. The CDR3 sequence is CASSVGLAGTYEQYF. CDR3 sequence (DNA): TGTGCCAGCAGCGTAGGATTAGCGGGTACCTACGAGCAGTACTTC.

The CDR3 protein is CASSEARTSGFYNEQFF. CDR3 in DNA: TGTGCCAGCAGTGAAGCGCGGACTAGCGGATTTTACAATGAGCAGTTCTTC. The rearrangement joins TRBV2 to TRBJ2-1, with 10 bases lining up with TRBD2. V trimming: 0 bases; J trimming: 4 bases; junction bases outside the gene matches: 6. The CDR3 runs 17 residues. Germline V gene lookup returns CDR1 SNHLY and CDR2 FYNNEI.

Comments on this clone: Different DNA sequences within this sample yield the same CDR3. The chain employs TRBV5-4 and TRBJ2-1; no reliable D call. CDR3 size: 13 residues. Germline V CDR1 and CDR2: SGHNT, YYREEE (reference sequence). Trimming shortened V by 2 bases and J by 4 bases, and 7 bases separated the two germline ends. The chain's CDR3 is CASSLARYNEQFF. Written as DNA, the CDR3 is TGTGCCAGCAGCTTAGCCCGATACAATGAGCAGTTCTTC.

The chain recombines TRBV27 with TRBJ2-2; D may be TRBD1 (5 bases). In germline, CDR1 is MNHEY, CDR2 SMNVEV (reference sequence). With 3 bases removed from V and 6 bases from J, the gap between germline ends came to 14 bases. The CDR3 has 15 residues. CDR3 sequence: CASSFGQGRSGELFF. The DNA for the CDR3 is TGTGCCAGCAGTTTCGGGCAGGGTCGGTCCGGGGAGCTGTTTTTT.

The CDR3 sequence is CASSLSVITDTQYF. The CDR3 DNA is TGTGCCAGCAGCCTGAGCGTAATCACAGATACGCAGTATTTT. The rearrangement uses TRBV7-9 and TRBJ2-3, with D uncertain. The CDR3 runs to 14 residues. Trimming left V 5 bases short and J 2 bases short, with 11 bases between. Germline loops: CDR1 SEHNR, CDR2 FQNEAQ (reference sequence).

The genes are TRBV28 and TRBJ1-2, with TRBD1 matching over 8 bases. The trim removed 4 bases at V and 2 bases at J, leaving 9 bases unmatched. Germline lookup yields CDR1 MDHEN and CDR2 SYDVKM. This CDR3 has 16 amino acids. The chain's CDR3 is CASSSPSGTGNYGYTF. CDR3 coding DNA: TGTGCCAGCAGTTCACCTTCCGGGACAGGCAACTATGGCTACACCTTC.

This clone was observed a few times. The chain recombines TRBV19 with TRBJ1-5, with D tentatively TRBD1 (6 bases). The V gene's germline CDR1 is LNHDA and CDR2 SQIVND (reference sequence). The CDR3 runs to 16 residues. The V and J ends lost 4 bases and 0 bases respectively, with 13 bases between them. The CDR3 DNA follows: TGTGCCAGTAGTACGTCGGGACAAATTAGCAATCAGCCCCAGCATTTT. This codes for CASSTSGQISNQPQHF.

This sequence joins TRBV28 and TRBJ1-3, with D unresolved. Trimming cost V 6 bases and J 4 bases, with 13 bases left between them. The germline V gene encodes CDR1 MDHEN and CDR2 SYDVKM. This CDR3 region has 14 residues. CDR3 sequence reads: CASSLAEGGNTIYF. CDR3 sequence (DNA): TGTGCCAGCAGCCTCGCGGAGGGCGGAAACACCATATATTTT.

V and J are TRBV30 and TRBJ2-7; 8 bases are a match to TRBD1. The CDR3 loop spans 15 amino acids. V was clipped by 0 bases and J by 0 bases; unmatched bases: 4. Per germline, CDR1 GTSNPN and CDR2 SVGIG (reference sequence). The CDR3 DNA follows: TGTGCCTGGAGTGTACTGACAGGGGCCTCCTACGAGCAGTACTTC. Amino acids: CAWSVLTGASYEQYF.

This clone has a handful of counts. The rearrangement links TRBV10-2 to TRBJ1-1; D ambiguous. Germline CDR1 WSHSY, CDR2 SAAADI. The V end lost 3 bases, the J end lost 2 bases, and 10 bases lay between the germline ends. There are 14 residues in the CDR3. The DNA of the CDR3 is TGCGCCAGCAGTGAAGAGAGGCTTAACACTGAAGCTTTCTTT. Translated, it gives CASSEERLNTEAFF.

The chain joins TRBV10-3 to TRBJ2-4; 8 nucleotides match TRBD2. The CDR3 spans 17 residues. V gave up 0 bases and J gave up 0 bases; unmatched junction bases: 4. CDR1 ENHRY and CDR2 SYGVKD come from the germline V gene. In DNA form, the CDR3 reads TGTGCCATCAGTGAGTCGGGGACTAGACTAGCCAAAAACATTCAGTACTTC. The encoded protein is CAISESGTRLAKNIQYF.

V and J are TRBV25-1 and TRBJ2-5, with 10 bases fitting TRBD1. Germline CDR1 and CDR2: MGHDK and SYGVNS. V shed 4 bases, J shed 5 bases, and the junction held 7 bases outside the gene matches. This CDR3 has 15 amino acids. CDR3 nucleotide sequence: TGTGCCAGCAGTGTACGGGACAGGGGATTGGAGACCCAGTACTTC. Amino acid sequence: CASSVRDRGLETQYF.

This CDR3 reads CASSFGQGWKTQYF. The CDR3 nucleotides read TGTGCCAGCAGTTTCGGACAGGGGTGGAAGACCCAGTACTTC. This rearrangement joins TRBV7-9 to TRBJ2-5; TRBD1 agrees at 9 bases. The ends lost 6 bases at V and 6 bases at J; junction bases unmatched: 8. The CDR3 sequence is 14 residues long. Germline CDR1 reads SEHNR; CDR2 reads FQNEAQ (reference sequence).

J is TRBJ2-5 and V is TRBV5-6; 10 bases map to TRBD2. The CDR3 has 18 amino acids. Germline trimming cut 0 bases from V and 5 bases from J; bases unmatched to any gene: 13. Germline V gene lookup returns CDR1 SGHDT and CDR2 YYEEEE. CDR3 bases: TGTGCCAGCAGCTTGGAGCGGGAGGGCCGTCGAGTTTGGGAGACCCAGTACTTC. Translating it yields CASSLEREGRRVWETQYF. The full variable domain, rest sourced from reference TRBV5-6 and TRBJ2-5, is DAGVTQSPTHLIKTRGQQVTLRCSPKSGHDTVSWYQQALGQGPQFIFQYYEEEERQRGNFPDRFSGHQFPNYSSELNVNALLLGDSALYLCASSLEREGRRVWETQYFGPGTRLLVL.

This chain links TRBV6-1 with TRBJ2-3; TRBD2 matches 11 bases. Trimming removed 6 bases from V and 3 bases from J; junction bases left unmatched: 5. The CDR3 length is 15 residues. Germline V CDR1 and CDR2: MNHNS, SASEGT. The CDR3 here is CASSRLAGGTDTQYF. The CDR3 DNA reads TGTGCCAGCAGCCGCCTAGCGGGAGGAACAGATACGCAGTATTTT.

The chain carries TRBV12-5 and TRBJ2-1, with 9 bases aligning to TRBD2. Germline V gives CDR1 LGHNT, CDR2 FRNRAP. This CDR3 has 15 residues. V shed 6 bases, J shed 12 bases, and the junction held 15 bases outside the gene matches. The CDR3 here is CASGPPGLAVVAQFF. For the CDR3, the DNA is TGTGCTAGTGGCCCTCCGGGACTAGCTGTGGTGGCGCAGTTCTTC. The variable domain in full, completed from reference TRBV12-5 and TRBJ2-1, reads DARVTQTPRHKVTEMGQEVTMRCQPILGHNTVFWYRQTMMQGLELLAYFRNRAPLDDSGMPKDRFSAEMPDATLATLKIQPSEPRDSAVYFCASGPPGLAVVAQFFGPGTRLTVL.

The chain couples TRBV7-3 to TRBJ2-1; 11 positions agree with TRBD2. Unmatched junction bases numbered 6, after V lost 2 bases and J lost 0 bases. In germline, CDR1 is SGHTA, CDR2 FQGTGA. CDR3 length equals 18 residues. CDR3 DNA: TGTGCCAGCAGCTTAGTAGCGGGAGGGTTGAGCTCCTACAATGAGCAGTTCTTC. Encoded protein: CASSLVAGGLSSYNEQFF.

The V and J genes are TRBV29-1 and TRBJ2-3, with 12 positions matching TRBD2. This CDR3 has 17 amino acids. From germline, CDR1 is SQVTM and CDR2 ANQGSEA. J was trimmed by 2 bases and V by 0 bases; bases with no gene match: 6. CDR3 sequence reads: CSVEDPTSGRVTDTQYF. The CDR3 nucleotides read TGCAGCGTTGAAGATCCGACTAGCGGGAGAGTCACAGATACGCAGTATTTT.

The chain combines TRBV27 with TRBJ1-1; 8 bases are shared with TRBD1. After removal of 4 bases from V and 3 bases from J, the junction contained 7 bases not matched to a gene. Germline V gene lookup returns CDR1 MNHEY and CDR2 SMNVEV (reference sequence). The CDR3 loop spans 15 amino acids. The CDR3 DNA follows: TGTGCCAGCAGTTCATGGCAGGGGGCGGACACTGAAGCTTTCTTT. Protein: CASSSWQGADTEAFF.

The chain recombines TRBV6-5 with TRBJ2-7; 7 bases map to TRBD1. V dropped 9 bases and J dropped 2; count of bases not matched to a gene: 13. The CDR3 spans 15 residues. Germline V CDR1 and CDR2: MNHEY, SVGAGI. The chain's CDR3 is CASSTVQGTPYEQYF. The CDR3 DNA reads TGTGCCAGTTCAACCGTACAGGGGACCCCCTACGAGCAGTACTTC.

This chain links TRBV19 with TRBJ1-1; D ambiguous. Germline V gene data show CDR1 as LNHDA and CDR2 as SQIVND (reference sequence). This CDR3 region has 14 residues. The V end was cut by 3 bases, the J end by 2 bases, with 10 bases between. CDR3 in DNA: TGTGCCAGTAGTATGTCGGGTGCTAACACTGAAGCTTTCTTT. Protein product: CASSMSGANTEAFF.

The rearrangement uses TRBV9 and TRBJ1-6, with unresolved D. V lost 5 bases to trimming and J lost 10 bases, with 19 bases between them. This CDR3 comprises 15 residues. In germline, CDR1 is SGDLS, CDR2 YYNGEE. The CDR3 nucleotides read TGTGCCAGCAGTGATAGCGGGGTAGTAGGGTCACCCCTCCACTTT. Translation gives CASSDSGVVGSPLHF. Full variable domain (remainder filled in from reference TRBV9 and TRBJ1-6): DSGVTQTPKHLITATGQRVTLRCSPRSGDLSVYWYQQSLDQGLQFLIQYYNGEERAKGNILERFSAQQFPDLHSELNLSSLELGDSALYFCASSDSGVVGSPLHFGNGTRLTVT.

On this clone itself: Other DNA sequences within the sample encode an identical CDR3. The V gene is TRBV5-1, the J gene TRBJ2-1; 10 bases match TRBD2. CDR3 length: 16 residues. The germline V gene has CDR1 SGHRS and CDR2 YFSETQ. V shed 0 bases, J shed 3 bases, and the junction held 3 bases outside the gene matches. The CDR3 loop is CASSLGAGGGYNEQFF. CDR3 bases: TGCGCCAGCAGCTTGGGAGCGGGAGGGGGCTACAATGAGCAGTTCTTC.

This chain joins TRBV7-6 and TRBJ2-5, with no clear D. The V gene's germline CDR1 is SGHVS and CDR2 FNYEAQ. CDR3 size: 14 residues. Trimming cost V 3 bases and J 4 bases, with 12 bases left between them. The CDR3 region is CASSLASRGETQYF. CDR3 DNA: TGTGCCAGCAGCTTGGCCTCCCGCGGAGAGACCCAGTACTTC.